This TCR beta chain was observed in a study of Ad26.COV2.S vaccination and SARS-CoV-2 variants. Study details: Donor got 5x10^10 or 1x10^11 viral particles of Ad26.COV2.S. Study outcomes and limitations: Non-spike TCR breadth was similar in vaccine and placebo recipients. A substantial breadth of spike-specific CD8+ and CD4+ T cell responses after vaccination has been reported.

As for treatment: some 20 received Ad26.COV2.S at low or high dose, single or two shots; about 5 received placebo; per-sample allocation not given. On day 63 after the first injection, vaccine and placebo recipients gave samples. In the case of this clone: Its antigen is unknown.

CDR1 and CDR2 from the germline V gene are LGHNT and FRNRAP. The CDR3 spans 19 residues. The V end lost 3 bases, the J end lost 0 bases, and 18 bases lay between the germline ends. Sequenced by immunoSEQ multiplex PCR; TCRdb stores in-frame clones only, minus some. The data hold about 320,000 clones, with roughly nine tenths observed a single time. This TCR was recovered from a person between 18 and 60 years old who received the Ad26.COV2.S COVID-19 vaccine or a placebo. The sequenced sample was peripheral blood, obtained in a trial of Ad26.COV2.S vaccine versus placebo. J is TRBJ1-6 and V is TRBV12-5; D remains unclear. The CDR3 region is CASGFVDDGWSSYNSPLHF. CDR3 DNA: TGTGCTAGTGGTTTTGTAGATGACGGTTGGAGCTCCTATAATTCACCCCTCCACTTT.